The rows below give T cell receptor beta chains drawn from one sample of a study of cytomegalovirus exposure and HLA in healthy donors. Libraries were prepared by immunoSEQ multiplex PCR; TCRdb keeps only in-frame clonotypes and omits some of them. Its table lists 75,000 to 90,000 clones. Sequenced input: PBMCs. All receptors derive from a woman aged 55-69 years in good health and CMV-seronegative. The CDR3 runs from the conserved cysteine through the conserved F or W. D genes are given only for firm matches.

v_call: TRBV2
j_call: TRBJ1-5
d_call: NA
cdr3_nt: TGTGCCAGCTCGGACAGCGCGCAAAATCAGCTCCAGCATTTT
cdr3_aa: CASSDSAQNQLQHF

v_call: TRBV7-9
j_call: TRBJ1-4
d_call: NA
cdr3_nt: TGTGCCAGCAGCTTATGGGCAGCGGCTAATGAAAAACTGTTTTTT
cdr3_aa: CASSLWAAANEKLFF

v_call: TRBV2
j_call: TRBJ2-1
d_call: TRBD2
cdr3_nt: TGTGCCGGACGGGGGACTAGCGTCTACAATGAGCAGTTCTTC
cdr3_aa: CAGRGTSVYNEQFF

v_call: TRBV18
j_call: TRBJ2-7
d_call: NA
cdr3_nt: TGTGCCAGCTCACTCCTCTACGAGCAGTACTTC
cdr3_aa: CASSLLYEQYF

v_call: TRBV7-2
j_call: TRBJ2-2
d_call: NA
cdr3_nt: TGTGCCAGCAGCTTAGCTAACGGGGAGCTGTTTTTT
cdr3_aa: CASSLANGELFF

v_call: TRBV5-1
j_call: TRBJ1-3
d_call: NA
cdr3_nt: TGCGCCAGCAGCACGAATTTAAGGGGAGGCGCTGGAAACACCATATATTTT
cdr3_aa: CASSTNLRGGAGNTIYF

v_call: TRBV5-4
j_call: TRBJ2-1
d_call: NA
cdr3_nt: TGTGCCAGCAGCGCGGTGGGGGGAGTCCCCTACAATGAGCAGTTCTTC
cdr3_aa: CASSAVGGVPYNEQFF

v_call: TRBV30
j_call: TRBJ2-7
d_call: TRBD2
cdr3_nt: TGTGCCTGGAACCAGGGACTAGCGGTAGAGCAGTACTTC
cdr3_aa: CAWNQGLAVEQYF

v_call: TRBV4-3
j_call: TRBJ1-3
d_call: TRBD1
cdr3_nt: TGCGCCAGCAGCCAGGGGGGACAGTTTCTCGGAAACACCATATATTTT
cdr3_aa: CASSQGGQFLGNTIYF

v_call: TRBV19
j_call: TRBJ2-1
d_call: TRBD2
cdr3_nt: TGTGCCAGTAGTATAGGGGTACTAGCGGGAGCGGGGGATGAGCAGTTCTTC
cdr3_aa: CASSIGVLAGAGDEQFF

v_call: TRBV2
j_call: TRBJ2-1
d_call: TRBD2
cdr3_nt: TGTGCCAGCCAGGGACTAGCGAGCACTAGGGCGTTCTTC
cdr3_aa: CASQGLASTRAFF

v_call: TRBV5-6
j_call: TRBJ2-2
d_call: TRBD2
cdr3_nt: TGTGCCAGCAGCTTGTTTGCTAGCGGTTACACCGGGGAGCTGTTTTTT
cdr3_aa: CASSLFASGYTGELFF

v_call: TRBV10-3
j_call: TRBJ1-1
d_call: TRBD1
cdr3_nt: TGTGCCATCAGTGAGTCTAGGCAGGGGGCAAACACTGAAGCTTTCTTT
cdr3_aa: CAISESRQGANTEAFF

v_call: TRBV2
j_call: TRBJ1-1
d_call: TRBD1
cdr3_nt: TGTGCCACCACGGGACAGGGAGGCACTGAAGCTTTCTTT
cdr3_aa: CATTGQGGTEAFF

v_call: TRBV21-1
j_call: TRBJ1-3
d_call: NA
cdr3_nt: TGTGCCAGCAGCAAACGGGCCGACAGGAACGGAAACACCATATATTTT
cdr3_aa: CASSKRADRNGNTIYF

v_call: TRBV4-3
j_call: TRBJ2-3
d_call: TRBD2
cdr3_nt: TGCGCCAGCAGCCATTTCCCTCGGGGGGAGCGCGCAGATACGCAGTATTTT
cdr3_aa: CASSHFPRGERADTQYF

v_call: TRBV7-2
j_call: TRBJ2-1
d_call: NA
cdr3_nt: TGTGCCAGCAGCTTAGCGGGACTCGGATACAATGAGCAGTTCTTC
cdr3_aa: CASSLAGLGYNEQFF

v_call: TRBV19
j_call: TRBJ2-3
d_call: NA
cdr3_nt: TGTGCCAGTAGTACTAGCACAGATACGCAGTATTTT
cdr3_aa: CASSTSTDTQYF

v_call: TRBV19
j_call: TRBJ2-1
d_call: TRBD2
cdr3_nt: TGTGCCAGTAGTACCTCCCAGCGGGGTGAGCAGTTCTTC
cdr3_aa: CASSTSQRGEQFF

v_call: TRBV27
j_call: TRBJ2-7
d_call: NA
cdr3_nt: TGTGCCAGCTCTACTACAGGGTTCTACGAGCAGTACTTC
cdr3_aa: CASSTTGFYEQYF

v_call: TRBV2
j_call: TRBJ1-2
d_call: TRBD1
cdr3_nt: TGTGCCAGCAGTGTCGGGACAGGGAGCTATGGCTACACCTTC
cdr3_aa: CASSVGTGSYGYTF

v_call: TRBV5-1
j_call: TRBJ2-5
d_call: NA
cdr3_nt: TGCGCCAGCAGCGGCGGGGCGATCGAAGAGACCCAGTACTTC
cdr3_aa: CASSGGAIEETQYF

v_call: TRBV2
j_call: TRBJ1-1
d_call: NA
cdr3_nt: TGTGCCAGCAGAGAGTGGGGGCTGAACACTGAAGCTTTCTTT
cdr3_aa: CASREWGLNTEAFF

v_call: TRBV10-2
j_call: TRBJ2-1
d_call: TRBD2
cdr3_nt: TGCGCCAGCAGTGTGGCGGGAGGGGGCAATGAGCAGTTCTTC
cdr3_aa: CASSVAGGGNEQFF

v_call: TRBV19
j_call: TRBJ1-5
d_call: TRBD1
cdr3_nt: TGTGCCAGTACGCCTTCACAGGGGGCCAATCAGCCCCAGCATTTT
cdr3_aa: CASTPSQGANQPQHF

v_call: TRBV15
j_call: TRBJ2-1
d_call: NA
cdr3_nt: TGTGCCACCAGCAGGGGGAGAGGAGGGCTCAATGAGCAGTTCTTC
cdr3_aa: CATSRGRGGLNEQFF

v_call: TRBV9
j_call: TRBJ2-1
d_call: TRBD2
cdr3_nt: TGTGCCAGCAGCGCCGGGACTAGCGGGATATTAGAGCAGTTCTTC
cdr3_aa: CASSAGTSGILEQFF

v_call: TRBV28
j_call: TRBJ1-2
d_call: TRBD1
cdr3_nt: TGTGCCAGCAGTGGACAGGGGACGGCGGGCTCCTACTTAAACTATGGCTACACCTTC
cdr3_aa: CASSGQGTAGSYLNYGYTF

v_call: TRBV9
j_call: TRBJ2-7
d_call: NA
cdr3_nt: TGTGCCAGCAGCGTTGGTATAGTATCCTACGAGCAGTACTTC
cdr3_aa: CASSVGIVSYEQYF

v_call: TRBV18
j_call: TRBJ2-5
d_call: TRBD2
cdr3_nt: TGTGCCAGCTCAGTCAGCGGGGCCGGGGGAAGAGAGACCCAGTACTTC
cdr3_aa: CASSVSGAGGRETQYF